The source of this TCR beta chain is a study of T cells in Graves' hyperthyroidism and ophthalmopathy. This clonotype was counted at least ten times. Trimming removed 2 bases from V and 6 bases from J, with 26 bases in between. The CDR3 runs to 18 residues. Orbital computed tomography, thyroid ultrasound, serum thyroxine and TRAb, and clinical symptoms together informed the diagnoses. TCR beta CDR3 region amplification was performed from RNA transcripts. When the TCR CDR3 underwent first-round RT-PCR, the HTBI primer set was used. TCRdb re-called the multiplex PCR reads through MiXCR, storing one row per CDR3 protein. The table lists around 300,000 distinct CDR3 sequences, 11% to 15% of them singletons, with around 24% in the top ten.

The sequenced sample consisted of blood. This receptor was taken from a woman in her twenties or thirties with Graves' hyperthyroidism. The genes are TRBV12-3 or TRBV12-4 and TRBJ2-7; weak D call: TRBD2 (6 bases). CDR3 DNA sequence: TGTGCCAGCAGTTTACAGTTAGAGACTAACGGGAGCCCCCGCGAGCAGTACTTC. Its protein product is CASSLQLETNGSPREQYF.